This T cell receptor beta chain stems from a study of PD-1 blockade in classical Hodgkin lymphoma. Trimming removed 4 bases from V and 8 bases from J; junction bases left unmatched: 12. The CDR3 spans 16 residues. The germline CDR1 and CDR2 sequences are LNHDA and SQIVND (reference sequence). This table comes from immunoSEQ multiplex PCR, and its TCRdb copy is limited to in-frame clones, with some not included. Of about 61,000 clones detected, around 87% appear once; the ten largest clones hold 14% to 15%. All patients experienced relapse after autologous stem cell transplantation, and brentuximab vedotin exposure was variable.

This receptor was identified in a human donor with classical Hodgkin lymphoma. This material consisted of peripheral blood mononuclear cells (PBMCs), taken at baseline. The chain is built from TRBV19 and TRBJ2-1; 9 nucleotides line up with TRBD1. The CDR3 region is CASSSIQLGTGYEQFF. CDR3 nucleotide sequence: TGTGCCAGTAGTAGTATCCAACTCGGGACAGGGTATGAGCAGTTCTTC.